The 5 T cell receptor beta chains presented below share a single source sample, sequenced in a study of early T cells in non-severe SARS-CoV-2 infection (dated by TCRdb to about 2021). The library relied on 5' RACE. The run used a NextSeq 500. TCRdb trimmed the raw reads at Q25, called clones with MiXCR and kept productive beta chains. Each CDR3 protein gets just one entry, which takes the most common genes and DNA from the rows behind it. Across this sample there are 25,000 to 35,000 distinct CDR3 sequences, with 5.7% seen only once. The biggest ten clones account for 5% to 6% of the sample. Sequenced sample: whole blood. All receptors come from an adult who was a healthcare worker with PCR-confirmed SARS-CoV-2 infection or an uninfected control (not recorded which).

This clonotype was recorded many times. This chain connects TRBV18 to TRBJ1-5; D possibly corresponds to TRBD1 (5 bases). The CDR3 sequence is 14 residues long. The germline V gene has CDR1 KGHSH and CDR2 LQKENI. V was cut by 2 bases and J by 7 bases, with 12 bases left in between. CDR3 nucleotides: TGTGCCAGCTCACCAAGGGTCGAGGGGCAGCCCCAGCATTTT. This gives the protein CASSPRVEGQPQHF.

This clonotype was seen ten or more times. V is TRBV6-2 or TRBV6-3 and J is TRBJ2-7; 10 nucleotides line up with TRBD1. CDR1 is MNHEY, CDR2 SVGEGT, per germline. V lost 4 bases, J lost 3 bases, and 6 bases stayed unmatched. The CDR3 runs to 15 residues. The CDR3 DNA is TGTGCCAGCAGTTCCTGGACAGGGGGAGGCTACGAGCAGTACGTC. Translation gives CASSSWTGGGYEQYV.

This clonotype is medium-sized by share. The chain joins TRBV16 to TRBJ1-2; D might be TRBD1 (6 bases). CDR3 length equals 11 residues. CDR1 and CDR2 from the germline V gene are KGHSY and FQNENV. The V end lost 8 bases, the J end lost 4 bases, and 8 bases lay between the germline ends. DNA for the CDR3: TGTGCCAGCGGACAGACCTATGGCTACACCTTC. This translates into CASGQTYGYTF.

This clonotype was counted between two and nine times. V usage is TRBV6-1 and J usage is TRBJ1-1; a weak D match, TRBD1 (6 bases). The CDR3 contains 13 residues. The ends were cut back, 7 bases at V and 4 bases at J, with 13 bases in the middle. In germline, CDR1 is MNHNS, CDR2 SASEGT. The CDR3 sequence: CASTEGGVTEAFF. In DNA form, the CDR3 reads TGTGCCAGCACCGAGGGGGGTGTCACTGAAGCTTTCTTT.

V gene TRBV20-1 combines with J gene TRBJ2-1; D is uncertain. The germline CDR1 and CDR2 sequences are DFQATT and SNEGSKA (reference sequence). Trimming shortened V by 3 bases and J by 9 bases, and 12 bases separated the two germline ends. The CDR3 runs 12 residues. The CDR3 DNA is TGCAGTGCTAGTAGACCCACGGGTGAGCAGTTCTTC. As protein: CSASRPTGEQFF.